The sample holds a few counts of the clone carrying this T cell receptor beta chain. As yet, its antigen is unknown. The data were taken from a study of beta chain features in type 1 diabetes. The investigators reverse transcribed all of the isolated RNA, so they sequenced expressed TCRB transcripts. Generated by immunoSEQ multiplex PCR, the TCRdb table keeps only in-frame clones and is missing some. Altogether around 250,000 clones are present, roughly an eighth being singletons, with the ten largest covering around 0.03%. CDR1 is SGDLS, CDR2 YYNGEE, per germline. V lost 4 bases and J lost 0; bases outside the gene matches: 3. The CDR3 contains 14 residues. Study-wide results and caveats: For cells with high TCR expression, cDNA sequencing could yield over-representation.

Purities in excess of 98% were seen in all sorted populations. This TCR was sampled from a woman in her thirties or forties in good health. The chain uses TRBV9 and TRBJ1-1; 7 positions match TRBD1. The sample taken for sequencing was naive CD4+ T cells from blood. CDR3 residues: CASSLTGLNTEAFF. CDR3 coding DNA: TGTGCCAGCAGCTTGACAGGGCTGAACACTGAAGCTTTCTTT.